This T cell receptor (beta chain) emerged from a study of long-term antiretroviral therapy in people with HIV. Overall study findings and caveats: Whichever time point was examined, clones expanded before ART dominated the repertoire. Post-ART, diversity grew, though it stayed under transplant donor control levels. Relative to control repertoires, HIV repertoires exhibited narrower CDR3 length ranges.

Cryopreserved PBMC samples of roughly 0.85-11 million cells were used for DNA extraction. Runs used v3.0 of the immunoSEQ assay and were done at survey level. Sequencing used immunoSEQ multiplex PCR; TCRdb keeps in-frame clones, though not all of them. The sample holds about 25,000 clones; around 88% are singletons and the top ten take roughly 5.6%. The ends were cut back, 6 bases at V and 4 bases at J, with 9 bases in the middle. The CDR3 has 12 amino acids. Germline CDR1 and CDR2: MNHEY and SMNVEV (reference sequence). Of note for this clone: Its antigen is undetermined.

The TCR was taken from a young man with HIV. The chain couples TRBV27 to TRBJ1-2; TRBD1 is a possible D gene (6 bases). The sample here was unsorted PBMCs, taken 3 years after starting antiretroviral therapy. The CDR3 reads CASREQGYGYTF. The CDR3 DNA follows: TGTGCCAGCAGGGAACAGGGCTATGGCTACACCTTC.